A selection of T cell receptor beta chains follows, all from one sample in a study of T cell repertoires in cytomegalovirus infection. TCRdb recomputed calls from the reads with MiXCR, one row per CDR3 protein. The sample contains 200,000 to 250,000 distinct CDR3 sequences, about 40% of which appear only once. These TCRs' antigens remain unknown. The sample was CD8+ T cells from cultured PBMCs, taken from culture after CMV antigen stimulation. These receptors were obtained from a human donor in good health (CMV status not recorded). Some clones in this sample may be carry-over from other donors' samples. CDR3s include the opening cysteine and the closing phenylalanine or tryptophan. Each record gives: D gene, J gene, CDR3 length, clone size, V gene, CDR3 DNA, CDR3 protein. D genes are given only for firm matches. A row's size may be missing; if present it is once, few, many or a size class.

- | TRBJ2-1 | 15 | - | TRBV2 | TGTGCCAGCACCCCATCGGGGCGGGCCCACAATGAGCAGTTCTTC | CASTPSGRAHNEQFF
TRBD1 | TRBJ1-3 | 16 | - | TRBV7-6 | TGTGCCAGCAGCTTAGCCCGGGACAGGGCTGGAAACACCATATATTTT | CASSLARDRAGNTIYF
- | TRBJ2-3 | 15 | few | TRBV6-6 | TGTGCCAGCAGTTACGGGCGCGGGTACTGGGATACGCAGTATTTT | CASSYGRGYWDTQYF
- | TRBJ2-1 | 13 | once | TRBV10-3 | TGTGCCATCAAGGTAGGGTCCTACAATGAGCAGTTCTTC | CAIKVGSYNEQFF
- | TRBJ1-2 | 17 | few | TRBV6-1 | TGTGCCAGCAGCCCAGAACTCCAGGCGTCTCTTAACTATGGCTACACCTTC | CASSPELQASLNYGYTF
TRBD2 | TRBJ2-2 | 16 | - | TRBV7-2 | TGTGCCAGCAGCTTAGTGGGGACTAGCGTTCCCGGGGAGCTGTTTTTT | CASSLVGTSVPGELFF
- | TRBJ1-2 | 12 | few | TRBV7-2 | TGTGCCAGCAGTGGGCCAGGTTATGGCTACACCTTC | CASSGPGYGYTF
- | TRBJ1-6 | 14 | - | TRBV14 | TGTGCCAGCAGCCAAGTTGGATCGAATTCACCCCTCCACTTT | CASSQVGSNSPLHF
- | TRBJ2-1 | 17 | few | TRBV11-3 | TGTGCCAGCAGCTTAGATCTGGGGAGTAGCTCCTACAATGAGCAGTTCTTC | CASSLDLGSSSYNEQFF
- | TRBJ2-2 | 13 | - | TRBV19 | TGTGCCAGTAGTATAGCCGCGTCCGGGGAGCTGTTTTTT | CASSIAASGELFF
- | TRBJ2-1 | 15 | many | TRBV7-6 | TGTGCCAGCAGCTCCTGGGGGTTACTTTACAATGAGCAGTTCTTC | CASSSWGLLYNEQFF
TRBD2 | TRBJ2-2 | 15 | few | TRBV11-1 | TGTGCCAGCAGCTTTAGCGGGACCAACACCGGGGAGCTGTTTTTT | CASSFSGTNTGELFF
- | TRBJ1-5 | 14 | - | TRBV6-5 | TGTGCCAGCATTTCTAAGTGCGGATTCCAGCCCCAGCCTTTT | CASISKCGFQPQPF
TRBD1 | TRBJ2-1 | 14 | few | TRBV12-5 | TGTGCTAGCCATCCGGGACAGGGGATTAATGAGCAGTTCTTC | CASHPGQGINEQFF
TRBD2 | TRBJ2-1 | 17 | - | TRBV20-1 | TGCAGTGCTAGAGGGACTAGCGGGAGATGGTCCTACAATGAGCAGTTCTTC | CSARGTSGRWSYNEQFF
TRBD2 | TRBJ2-2 | 20 | few | TRBV24-1 | TGTGCCACCAGTGATTTGGGGCTTAGCGGGAGGGCCACGGACACCGGGGAGCTGTTTTTT | CATSDLGLSGRATDTGELFF
- | TRBJ1-1 | 16 | - | TRBV6-6 | TGTGCCAGCAGTTACTCGATCGATTCTCTGGGGGCTGAAGCTTTCTTT | CASSYSIDSLGAEAFF
- | TRBJ2-2 | 17 | - | TRBV27 | TGTGCCAGCAGTTTAAAGCTCGGGGTAGGCAGGACCGGGGAGCTGTTTTTT | CASSLKLGVGRTGELFF
TRBD2 | TRBJ2-1 | 21 | once | TRBV6-5 | TGTGCCAGCAGTTACTCGACCCGAGCTAGCGGGAGGGCCCCACTCCACAATGTGCAGTTCTTC | CASSYSTRASGRAPLHNVQFF
- | TRBJ2-2 | 15 | few | TRBV7-8 | TGTGCCAGCAGCTTAGTAGACAGTAACACCGGGGAGCTGTTTTTT | CASSLVDSNTGELFF
- | TRBJ2-1 | 11 | - | TRBV7-8 | TGTGCCAGCAGCTTATTAGATGAGCAGTTCTTC | CASSLLDEQFF
TRBD2 | TRBJ2-2 | 15 | - | TRBV20-1 | TGCAGTGCTAGAGTTCGTCGGGAGGGAACCGGGGAGCTGTTTTTT | CSARVRREGTGELFF
TRBD1 | TRBJ1-5 | 16 | - | TRBV20-1 | TGCAGTGCTAAGGGTCGACAGGGTGGTTCAGATCAGCCCCAGCATTTT | CSAKGRQGGSDQPQHF
- | TRBJ2-7 | 13 | - | TRBV12-3/TRBV12-4 | TGTGCCAGCAGTTATGGGTTGGGGTACGAGCAGTACTTC | CASSYGLGYEQYF
TRBD2 | TRBJ2-7 | 14 | - | TRBV27 | TGTGCCAGCAGTTTCGGGAGGACCGGCTACGAGCAGTACTTC | CASSFGRTGYEQYF
- | TRBJ2-7 | 14 | - | TRBV7-9 | TGTGCCAGCAGCTTTTACAGGGCAGTGGACGAGCAGTACTTC | CASSFYRAVDEQYF
- | TRBJ2-1 | 13 | many | TRBV27 | TGTGCCAGCAGTTTAGATTCTGGCAATGAGCAGTTCTTC | CASSLDSGNEQFF
- | TRBJ2-1 | 13 | - | TRBV20-1 | TGCAGTGCTAGGAGCAGGGGTGGCAATGAGCAGTTCTTC | CSARSRGGNEQFF
- | TRBJ2-7 | 14 | once | TRBV7-6 | TGTGCCAGCAGCTTAATAGTGGATTCTTACGAGCAGTACTTC | CASSLIVDSYEQYF
TRBD1 | TRBJ2-1 | 14 | - | TRBV29-1 | TGCAGCGTTTCCGGGACAGGGGGCAGGAATGAGCAGTTCTTC | CSVSGTGGRNEQFF
- | TRBJ1-2 | 15 | - | TRBV6-1 | TGTGCCAGCAGCCCCGGCCCTCGGTCGGGCTATGGCTACACCTTC | CASSPGPRSGYGYTF
TRBD2 | TRBJ2-2 | 17 | - | TRBV4-2 | TGTGCCAGCAGCCAAGGGGAAGCGGGGGGTGGCACCGGGGAGCTGTTTTTT | CASSQGEAGGGTGELFF
- | TRBJ2-7 | 15 | - | TRBV7-9 | TGTGCCAGCAGCGCCTTGGCAGGGGAATTCTACGAGCAGTACTTC | CASSALAGEFYEQYF
- | TRBJ2-7 | 14 | few | TRBV11-2 | TGTGCCAGCAGCTTTCTTGGGGTTACCTACGAGCAGTACTTC | CASSFLGVTYEQYF
- | TRBJ2-5 | 13 | - | TRBV7-9 | TGTGCCAGCAGCAGAGTCCCGCTCAATACCCAGTACTTC | CASSRVPLNTQYF